The subject of this entry is one T cell receptor beta chain. The antigen is unknown. The V end lost 4 bases, the J end lost 0 bases, and 14 bases lay between the germline ends. This CDR3 is 16 amino acids long. The germline V gene encodes CDR1 SGHNT and CDR2 YENEEA. The data originate from a study of T cell responses to AZD1222 COVID-19 vaccine. Regarding the study as a whole: Baseline antibody screening turned up just a handful of seropositive AZD1222 recipients.

The repertoire was sequenced with immunoSEQ multiplex PCR; TCRdb's copy has only in-frame clones and lacks some. The sample has approximately 100,000 clones, 85% to 90% seen once; the top ten hold roughly 3.7%. The sequencing used peripheral blood, collected on day 0 of AZD1222 vaccination. The rearrangement links TRBV11-3 to TRBJ2-3; D tentatively fits TRBD1 or TRBD2 (6 bases each). This sequence originates from an adult in good health. In nucleotides, the CDR3 is TGTGCCAGCAGCTCCGGCGGGACACCTAGCACAGATACGCAGTATTTT. It encodes CASSSGGTPSTDTQYF. The complete variable domain, with remaining parts taken from reference TRBV11-3 and TRBJ2-3, reads EAGVVQSPRYKIIEKKQPVAFWCNPISGHNTLYWYLQNLGQGPELLIRYENEEAVDDSQLPKDRFSAERLKGVDSTLKIQPAELGDSAVYLCASSSGGTPSTDTQYFGPGTRLTVL.